These 32 T cell receptor beta chains were all obtained from the same sample, sequenced in a study of patients and donors after allogeneic stem cell transplantation. TCRdb re-called the RT-PCR reads through MiXCR, storing one row per CDR3 protein. The sample has about 110,000 distinct CDR3 sequences; 35% to 45% are singletons. The material sequenced was blood, either unsorted or a sorted T cell fraction (not recorded which). The receptors were gathered from a human donor who was either an allogeneic HSCT recipient or a stem cell or donor lymphocyte infusion donor (not recorded which). It is not recorded whose cells these are; they may come from a transplant donor.

This chain links TRBV20-1 with TRBJ2-7; possibly TRBD2 for D (7 bases). The germline gives CDR1 DFQATT, CDR2 SNEGSKA (reference sequence). Between the trimmed V and J ends, which lost 3 bases and 2 bases, there was a span of 17 bases. The CDR3 contains 15 residues. In DNA, the CDR3 is TGCAGTGCTAGCAGGGGACTACTGTCACCCTACGAGCAGTACTTC. Translation: CSASRGLLSPYEQYF.

This chain connects TRBV7-9 to TRBJ2-1; 12 bases map to TRBD2. J gave up 5 bases and V 5 bases, and 4 bases lay outside the gene matches. CDR3 length equals 15 residues. The germline V gene has CDR1 SEHNR and CDR2 FQNEAQ (reference sequence). CDR3 in amino acids: CASSPRLAGDNEQFF. The CDR3 bases are TGTGCCAGCAGCCCTCGACTAGCGGGAGACAATGAGCAGTTCTTC.

This clonotype was picked up a small number of times. This chain uses TRBV6-6 with TRBJ1-2, with 7 positions matching TRBD1. Germline lookup yields CDR1 MNHNY and CDR2 SVGAGI (reference sequence). This CDR3 is 15 amino acids long. J lost 2 bases, V lost 7 bases, and 10 bases had no gene match. DNA of the CDR3: TGTGCCAGCAAAAATAGGTTGGGACAGAACTATGGCTACACCTTC. It translates to CASKNRLGQNYGYTF.

This chain links TRBV27 with TRBJ2-5, with TRBD2 identical over 12 bases. Germline V lookup: CDR1 MNHEY, CDR2 SMNVEV (reference sequence). V lost 5 bases, J lost 4 bases, and 5 bases stayed unmatched. The CDR3 extends over 15 amino acids. The chain's CDR3 is CASSAGLAGPETQYF. Here the CDR3 DNA reads TGTGCCAGCAGTGCCGGACTAGCGGGACCAGAGACCCAGTACTTC.

This clonotype was counted a few times. The V gene is TRBV6-5, the J gene TRBJ1-6; the D gene is possibly TRBD1 (5 bases). The CDR3 length is 13 residues. Germline CDR1 is MNHEY and CDR2 is SVGAGI. Between the trimmed V and J ends, which lost 7 bases and 7 bases, there was a span of 11 bases. This chain's CDR3 is CASTGTQNSPLHF. The CDR3 region has the DNA TGTGCCAGCACCGGGACCCAGAATTCACCCCTCCACTTT.

The chain links TRBV4-1 to TRBJ1-1; no firm D call. With 1 base removed from V and 13 bases from J, the gap between germline ends came to 16 bases. Germline loops: CDR1 MGHRA, CDR2 YSYEKL. The CDR3 has 13 residues. CDR3 DNA sequence: TGCGCCAGCAGCCAAGCACCCGTAGGGAAAGGTTTCTTT. Translated, it gives CASSQAPVGKGFF.

The rearrangement links TRBV14 to TRBJ1-1; D not certain. There are 14 residues in the CDR3. Trimming removed 2 bases at V and 6 bases at J, with 13 bases between. Germline V gene lookup returns CDR1 SGHDN and CDR2 FVKESK. The DNA of the CDR3 is TGTGCCAGCAGCCAAAGTAGAGGTGGGTCTGAAGCTTTCTTT. Translation gives CASSQSRGGSEAFF.

This chain connects TRBV12-3 or TRBV12-4 to TRBJ1-3; weak D call: TRBD1 (5 bases). The germline V and J ends were trimmed by 5 bases and 3 bases, with 8 bases remaining between them. The CDR3 spans 13 residues. CDR3 DNA sequence: TGTGCCAGCAGTCGGACAAATGGAAACACCATATATTTT. This translates into CASSRTNGNTIYF.

The rearrangement joins TRBV20-1 to TRBJ1-1; D possibly corresponds to TRBD1 (6 bases). The CDR3 spans 14 residues. CDR1 and CDR2 from the germline V gene are DFQATT and SNEGSKA (reference sequence). The germline V and J ends were trimmed by 5 bases and 2 bases, with 15 bases remaining between them. CDR3 amino acids: CSAPTGTINTEAFF. Written as DNA, the CDR3 is TGCAGTGCTCCTACGGGGACAATAAACACTGAAGCTTTCTTT.

This clonotype was detected once. The rearrangement joins TRBV6-2 or TRBV6-3 to TRBJ2-4, with no clear D. V lost 6 bases to trimming and J lost 0 bases, with 18 bases between them. The CDR3 covers 17 residues. The germline V gene encodes CDR1 MNHEY and CDR2 SVGEGT. In DNA form, the CDR3 reads TGTGCCAGCAGAGTTAGGGAAAACTGGGGAGCCAAAAACATTCAGTACTTC. Translating gives CASRVRENWGAKNIQYF.

This clonotype was picked up a small number of times. This chain joins TRBV15 and TRBJ1-2; a weak D match, TRBD1 (5 bases). The CDR3 consists of 14 residues. The V end was cut by 0 bases, the J end by 5 bases, with 10 bases between. Germline CDR1 and CDR2: LNHNV and YYDKDF (reference sequence). Here the CDR3 reads CATSRDRTPYGYTF. The CDR3 region has the DNA TGTGCCACCAGCAGAGATCGGACACCTTATGGCTACACCTTC.

This chain uses TRBV25-1 with TRBJ2-1; D remains unclear. The CDR3 has 17 amino acids. Germline-derived CDR1 and CDR2 are MGHDK and SYGVNS. V was shortened by 5 bases and J by 0 bases, with 17 bases between the two germline ends. CDR3 sequence: CASSHSSYPSSYNEQFF. In DNA form, the CDR3 reads TGTGCCAGCAGTCACTCTAGTTATCCCAGCTCCTACAATGAGCAGTTCTTC.

V and J are TRBV10-3 and TRBJ1-5; unclear D gene. Germline CDR1 reads ENHRY; CDR2 reads SYGVKD. There are 13 residues in the CDR3. The germline V and J ends were trimmed by 3 bases and 7 bases, with 10 bases remaining between them. In nucleotides, the CDR3 is TGTGCCATCAGTGAAATTGGGAGACAGCCCCAGCATTTT. As protein: CAISEIGRQPQHF.

This chain links TRBV20-1 with TRBJ2-1, with D possibly matching TRBD2 (5 bases). Germline assignment: CDR1 DFQATT and CDR2 SNEGSKA (reference sequence). The V and J ends lost 6 bases and 4 bases respectively, with 19 bases between them. This CDR3 region has 15 residues. The CDR3 reads CSAEGRSSLYNEQFF. CDR3 DNA: TGCAGTGCAGAGGGCCGGAGTTCCTTGTACAATGAGCAGTTCTTC.

This chain links TRBV7-2 with TRBJ2-3, with D perhaps TRBD2 (6 bases). The V gene's germline CDR1 is SGHTA and CDR2 FQGNSA. Between the trimmed V and J ends, which lost 5 bases and 5 bases, there was a span of 14 bases. This CDR3 has 14 amino acids. CDR3 amino acids: CASSKSGAVDTQYF. The DNA for the CDR3 is TGTGCCAGCAGCAAATCGGGAGCGGTAGATACGCAGTATTTT.

The count of this clonotype is one. The V gene is TRBV11-2, the J gene TRBJ2-1; maybe TRBD2 (6 bases). Looked up from germline, CDR1 is SGHAT and CDR2 is FQNNGV. Trimming removed 5 bases at V and 0 bases at J, with 14 bases between. The CDR3 is 16 amino acids. CDR3 sequence reads: CASSPTSSSSYNEQFF. CDR3 sequence (DNA): TGTGCCAGCAGCCCTACTAGCTCCAGCTCCTACAATGAGCAGTTCTTC. Based on the CDR3 plus reference TRBV11-2 and TRBJ2-1, the full variable domain is EAGVAQSPRYKIIEKRQSVAFWCNPISGHATLYWYQQILGQGPKLLIQFQNNGVVDDSQLPKDRFSAERLKGVDSTLKIQPAKLEDSAVYLCASSPTSSSSYNEQFFGPGTRLTVL.

This chain joins TRBV7-9 and TRBJ1-5; no reliable D call. Germline V CDR1 and CDR2: SEHNR, FQNEAQ (reference sequence). The CDR3 has 16 amino acids. Trimming took off 5 bases at V and 4 bases at J, with 18 bases between the two ends. Here the CDR3 reads CASSTGPGPLNQPQHF. CDR3 DNA: TGTGCCAGCAGCACCGGACCTGGCCCACTTAATCAGCCCCAGCATTTT.

This chain connects TRBV7-3 to TRBJ2-3; 8 bases are shared with TRBD1. After removal of 2 bases from V and 3 bases from J, the junction contained 7 bases not matched to a gene. CDR3 length: 16 amino acids. Germline CDR1 and CDR2: SGHTA and FQGTGA. The CDR3 spells CASSLGRTGLTDTQYF. The CDR3 nucleotides are TGTGCCAGCAGCTTAGGCCGGACAGGGCTGACAGATACGCAGTATTTT.

The chain couples TRBV4-3 to TRBJ1-4; D perhaps matches TRBD1 (5 bases). Germline CDR1 is LGHNA and CDR2 is YSLEER. Trimming left V 5 bases short and J 3 bases short, with 19 bases between. The CDR3 length is 17 residues. The CDR3 region is CASSTTLRQSANEKLFF. For the CDR3, the DNA is TGCGCCAGCAGCACGACACTCCGACAGTCGGCTAATGAAAAACTGTTTTTT.

The V gene is TRBV20-1, the J gene TRBJ2-1, with D unresolved. The CDR3 length is 10 residues. Germline V gene sequence: CDR1 DFQATT, CDR2 SNEGSKA (reference sequence). The V end lost 6 bases, the J end lost 10 bases, and 10 bases lay between the germline ends. CDR3 DNA: TGCAGTGCCCCCTATGGGGAGCAGTTCTTC. Protein product: CSAPYGEQFF.

The chain recombines TRBV20-1 with TRBJ2-7; 10 bases fit TRBD2. CDR1 and CDR2 (germline): DFQATT, SNEGSKA (reference sequence). Unmatched junction bases numbered 6, after V lost 6 bases and J lost 7 bases. The CDR3 loop spans 12 amino acids. CDR3 bases: TGCAGTGCGGATAGCGGGAGGTTAGAGCAGTACTTC. It specifies CSADSGRLEQYF.

This clonotype is a singleton in its sample. The rearrangement joins TRBV20-1 to TRBJ1-4; D is unclear. The CDR3 consists of 16 residues. V lost 3 bases to trimming and J lost 8 bases, with 22 bases between them. Germline loops: CDR1 DFQATT, CDR2 SNEGSKA (reference sequence). The CDR3 loop is CSARGPNRGFLEKLFF. CDR3 in DNA: TGCAGTGCTAGGGGTCCCAACAGAGGTTTCCTCGAAAAACTGTTTTTT.

This clonotype occurred a few times. This chain connects TRBV4-3 to TRBJ1-4; tentatively, D is TRBD1 (5 bases). The CDR3 extends over 16 amino acids. V lost 2 bases and J 0 bases, leaving 10 bases between the germline ends. Germline CDR1 is LGHNA and CDR2 is YSLEER. The CDR3 nucleotides are TGCGCCAGCAGCCAATTCAGGGCAGCAACTAATGAAAAACTGTTTTTT. This gives the protein CASSQFRAATNEKLFF.

The gene calls are TRBV12-3 or TRBV12-4 and TRBJ2-5, with TRBD2 identical over 12 bases. This CDR3 has 17 residues. With 2 bases clipped from V and 0 bases from J, the junction kept 4 bases outside the gene matches. Written as DNA, the CDR3 is TGTGCCAGCAGTTTACCCAGGACTAGCGGGAACCAAGAGACCCAGTACTTC. Its translation: CASSLPRTSGNQETQYF.

The J gene is TRBJ1-6, the V gene TRBV3-1; D uncertain. V was clipped by 0 bases and J by 9 bases, with 3 bases between them. Germline CDR1 is LGHDT and CDR2 is YNNKEL (reference sequence). The CDR3 covers 12 residues. In nucleotides, the CDR3 is TGTGCCAGCAGCCAAGACACTTCACCCCTCCACTTT. Its translation is CASSQDTSPLHF.

This clonotype has just a few counts. The V call is TRBV7-9, the J call TRBJ1-4, with D possibly being TRBD1 (6 bases). The V and J ends lost 2 bases and 0 bases respectively, with 16 bases between them. Germline V gene data show CDR1 as SEHNR and CDR2 as FQNEAQ (reference sequence). The CDR3 is 18 amino acids. For the CDR3, the DNA is TGTGCCAGCAGCTTACCCAGGGGCCAAGCGCCAACTAATGAAAAACTGTTTTTT. Its translation: CASSLPRGQAPTNEKLFF.

V is TRBV30 and J is TRBJ1-2, with D maybe TRBD1 (6 bases). Germline V CDR1 and CDR2: GTSNPN, SVGIG (reference sequence). Trimming stripped 8 bases from V and 4 bases from J, with 11 bases between. The CDR3 spans 11 residues. The CDR3 here is CAQGKGYGYTF. CDR3 nucleotide sequence: TGTGCCCAGGGGAAAGGCTATGGCTACACCTTC.

The chain carries TRBV27 and TRBJ1-2, with a tentative D call TRBD1 (6 bases). Germline CDR1 reads MNHEY; CDR2 reads SMNVEV (reference sequence). V was trimmed by 2 bases and J by 4 bases, leaving 14 bases between them. The CDR3 runs to 15 residues. CDR3 in amino acids: CASSLRPGAGYGYTF. Here the CDR3 DNA reads TGTGCCAGCAGTTTACGGCCGGGGGCGGGCTATGGCTACACCTTC.

This rearrangement joins TRBV20-1 to TRBJ1-4; D not certain. Germline V lookup: CDR1 DFQATT, CDR2 SNEGSKA (reference sequence). Trimming cost V 1 base and J 4 bases, with 7 bases left between them. This CDR3 spans 13 amino acids. CDR3 residues: CSARVPHNEKLFF. CDR3 DNA: TGCAGTGCTAGAGTTCCCCATAATGAAAAACTGTTTTTT.

CDR3 bases: TGCAGCGTTGAACCCCTTTCGAGGGCTTTCTTT. Translating gives CSVEPLSRAFF. The V gene is TRBV29-1, the J gene TRBJ1-1; D remains unclear. Trimming removed 2 bases at V and 11 bases at J, with 12 bases between. The germline gives CDR1 SQVTM, CDR2 ANQGSEA. This CDR3 is built from 11 residues.

The rearrangement joins TRBV4-3 to TRBJ1-3, with D possibly TRBD1 on 5 matching bases. This CDR3 is built from 14 residues. V dropped 5 bases and J dropped 4 bases, with 12 bases sitting between them. Germline CDR1 reads LGHNA; CDR2 reads YSLEER. DNA for the CDR3: TGCGCCAGCAGCTATGCAGGGATCGGAAACACCATATATTTT. Its protein is CASSYAGIGNTIYF.

This clonotype rates as medium-sized. The chain joins TRBV7-2 to TRBJ2-5; D unresolved. CDR3 size: 13 residues. Germline V gives CDR1 SGHTA, CDR2 FQGNSA. Trimming removed 1 base at V and 1 base at J, with 4 bases between. The CDR3 coding sequence is TGTGCCAGCAGCTTAGTTGGCCAAGAGACCCAGTACTTC. Its protein is CASSLVGQETQYF.